This paragraph covers one TCR beta chain sequence. Study processing details: Amplified reference gene primers provided the basis for estimating nucleated cell counts. The method was immunoSEQ multiplex PCR; TCRdb's version includes in-frame clones alone and lacks a portion of them. V and J calls and clone size are copied from that table; D and trimming were computed from the DNA. The sample lists hundreds of thousands of clones, 80% to 90% occurring once. These data originate in a study of blood T cell repertoires in COVID-19. Study-level background: The samples span acute and convalescent COVID-19 from the United States, Italy and Spain.

After removal of 5 bases from V and 1 base from J, the junction contained 5 bases not matched to a gene. Germline V gives CDR1 SEHNR, CDR2 FQNEAQ (reference sequence). The CDR3 is made up of 15 amino acids. Sequencing was done on a sample of peripheral blood. The TCR sequence derives from a woman in her 30s with active or convalescent COVID-19. The chain couples TRBV7-9 to TRBJ2-7; 10 nucleotides agree with TRBD1. The CDR3 DNA reads TGTGCCAGCAGCCCGGGGACAGGGGTTTCCTACGAGCAGTACTTC. This translates into CASSPGTGVSYEQYF.